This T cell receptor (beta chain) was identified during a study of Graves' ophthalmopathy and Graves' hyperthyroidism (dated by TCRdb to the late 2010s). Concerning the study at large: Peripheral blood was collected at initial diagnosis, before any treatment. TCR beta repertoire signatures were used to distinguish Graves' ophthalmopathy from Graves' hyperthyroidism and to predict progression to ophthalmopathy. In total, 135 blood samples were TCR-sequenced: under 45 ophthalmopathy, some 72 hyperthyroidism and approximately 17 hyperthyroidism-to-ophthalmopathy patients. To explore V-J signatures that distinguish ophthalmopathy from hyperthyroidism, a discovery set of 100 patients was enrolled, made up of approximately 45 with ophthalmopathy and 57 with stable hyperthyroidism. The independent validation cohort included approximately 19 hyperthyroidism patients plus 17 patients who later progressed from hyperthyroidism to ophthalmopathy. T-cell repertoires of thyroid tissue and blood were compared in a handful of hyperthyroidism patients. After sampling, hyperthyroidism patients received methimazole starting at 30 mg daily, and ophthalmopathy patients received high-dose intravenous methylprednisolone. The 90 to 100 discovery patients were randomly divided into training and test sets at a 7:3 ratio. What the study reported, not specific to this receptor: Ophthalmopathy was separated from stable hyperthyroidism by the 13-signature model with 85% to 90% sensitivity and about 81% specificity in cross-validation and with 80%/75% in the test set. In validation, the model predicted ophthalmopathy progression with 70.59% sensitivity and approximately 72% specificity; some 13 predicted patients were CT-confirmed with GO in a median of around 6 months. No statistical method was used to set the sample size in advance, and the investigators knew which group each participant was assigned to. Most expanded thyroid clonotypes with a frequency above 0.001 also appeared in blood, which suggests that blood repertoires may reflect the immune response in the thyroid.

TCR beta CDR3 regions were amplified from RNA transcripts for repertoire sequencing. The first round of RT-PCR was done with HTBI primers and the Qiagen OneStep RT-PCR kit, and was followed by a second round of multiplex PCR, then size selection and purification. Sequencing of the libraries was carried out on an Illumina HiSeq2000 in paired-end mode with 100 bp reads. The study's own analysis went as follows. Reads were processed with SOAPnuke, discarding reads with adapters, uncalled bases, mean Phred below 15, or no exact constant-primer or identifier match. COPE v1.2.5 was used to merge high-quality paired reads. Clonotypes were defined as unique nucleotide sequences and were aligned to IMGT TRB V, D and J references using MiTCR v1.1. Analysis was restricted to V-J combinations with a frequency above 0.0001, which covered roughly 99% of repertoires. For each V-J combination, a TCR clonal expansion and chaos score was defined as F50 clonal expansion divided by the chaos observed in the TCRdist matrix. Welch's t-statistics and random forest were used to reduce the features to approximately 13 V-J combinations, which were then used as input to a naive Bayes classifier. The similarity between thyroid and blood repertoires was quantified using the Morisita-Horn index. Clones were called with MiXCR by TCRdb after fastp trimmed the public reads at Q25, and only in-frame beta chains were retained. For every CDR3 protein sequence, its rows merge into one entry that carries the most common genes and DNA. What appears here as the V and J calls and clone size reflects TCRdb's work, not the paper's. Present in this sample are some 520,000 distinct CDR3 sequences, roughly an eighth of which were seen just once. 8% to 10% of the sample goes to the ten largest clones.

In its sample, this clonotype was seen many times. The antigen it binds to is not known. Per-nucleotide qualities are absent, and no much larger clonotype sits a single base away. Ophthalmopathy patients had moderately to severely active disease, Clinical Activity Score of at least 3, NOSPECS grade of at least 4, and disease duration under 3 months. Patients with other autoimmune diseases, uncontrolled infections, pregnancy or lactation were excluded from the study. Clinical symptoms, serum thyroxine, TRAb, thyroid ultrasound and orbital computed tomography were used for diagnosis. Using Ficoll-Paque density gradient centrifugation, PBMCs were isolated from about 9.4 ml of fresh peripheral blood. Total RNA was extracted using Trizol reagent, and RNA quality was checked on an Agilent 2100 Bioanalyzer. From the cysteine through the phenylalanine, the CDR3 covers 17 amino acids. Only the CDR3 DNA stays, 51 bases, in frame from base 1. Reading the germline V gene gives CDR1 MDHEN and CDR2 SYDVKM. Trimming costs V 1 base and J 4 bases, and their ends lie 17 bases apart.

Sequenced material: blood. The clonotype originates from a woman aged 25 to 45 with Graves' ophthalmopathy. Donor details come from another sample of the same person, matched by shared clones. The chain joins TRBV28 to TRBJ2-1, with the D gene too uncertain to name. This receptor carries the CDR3 CASSLFGRRAAYNEQFF. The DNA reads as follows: TGTGCCAGCAGTTTATTTGGCCGAAGGGCAGCTTACAATGAGCAGTTCTTC.